The rows below give T cell receptor beta chains drawn from one sample of a study of CD8+ T cells in alopecia areata. Only in-frame clones appear in the TCRdb table, and some are missing; sequencing was by immunoSEQ multiplex PCR. Here the sample spans over 150,000 clones, about 60% being singletons. The specimen was CD8+ T cells sorted from blood, collected at week 24, from a patient treated with tofacitinib. These receptors came from a human donor with alopecia areata. The conserved cysteine and the conserved F or W are not part of the CDR3 here.

>TRBJ1-4|TRBV13
ASSPPGQNEKLF
>TRBJ2-3|TRBV30
AWSYSGWGRTDTQY
>TRBJ1-1|TRBV2
ASMGGPEAF
>TRBJ2-1|TRBV10-3
AINSGRGTHNEQF
>TRBJ2-7|TRBV4-1
ASSQYSGDKSHYEQY
>TRBJ2-1|TRBV2
ASSVGGANEQF
>TRBJ2-3|TRBV9
ASSVVGDTQY
>TRBJ2-1|TRBV2
ASTASLGRLAGIADVYEQF
>TRBJ2-2|TRBV5-1
ASSSGQGHGELF
>TRBJ2-1|TRBV27
ASTFRGVGYNEQF
>TRBJ2-3|TRBV7-8
ASSLPSGGPGDTQY
>TRBJ2-7|TRBV29-1
SARTSFSYEQY
>TRBJ2-1|TRBV20-1
SAHNEQF
>TRBJ2-3|TRBV27
ASGPWGFAADTQY
>TRBJ1-5|TRBV2
ASSDWGASNQPQH
>TRBJ2-7|TRBV7-9
ASSFSQSYEQY
>TRBJ2-7|TRBV14
ASSHIRDEQY
>TRBJ1-6|TRBV6-5
ASSMKTSSPLH
>TRBJ2-3|TRBV7-9
ASRGDRGRDTQY
>TRBJ1-4|TRBV6-5
ASSYQRSGEKLF
>TRBJ2-7|TRBV6-1
ASSVQQGYEQY
>TRBJ2-1|TRBV7-7
ASSPFVSYNEQF